This T cell receptor beta chain is drawn from a study of human T cells and chemical hapten exposure. Overall study context: Patients' scalps got diphenylcyclopropenone weekly throughout the roughly 25-week study. Recorded diagnoses among the mostly female patients were alopecia areata, totalis or universalis.

Time point reported: pre-sensitization, week 0. Regarding treatment: therapeutic diphenylcyclopropenone sensitization with weekly scalp DPC. This clonotype was counted only a few times. Attachment of unique molecular identifiers to individual cDNA molecules was performed in the library. TCRdb reanalysed the RACE reads using MiXCR and keeps one entry per CDR3 protein. The repertoire holds about 62,000 distinct CDR3 sequences, with approximately 7% as singletons. The receptor was derived from a woman aged 25 to 39 with alopecia areata. Some clones in this sample may be carry-over from other donors' samples. Sequenced material: whole blood, taken in connection with sensitization to the hapten diphenylcyclopropenone (DPC).

CDR3 residues: CASSQGALGNYGYTF. CDR3 nucleotides: TGTGCCAGCAGCCAAGGGGCCTTGGGAAACTATGGCTACACCTTC. The chain links TRBV14 to TRBJ1-2; D ambiguous. In germline, CDR1 is SGHDN, CDR2 FVKESK. V dropped 1 base and J dropped 2 bases, with 11 bases sitting between them. The CDR3 is made up of 15 amino acids.